The 9 T cell receptor beta chains below were found in one sample sequenced in a study of blood T cell repertoires in COVID-19. The table came from immunoSEQ multiplex PCR; TCRdb's copy has only in-frame clones and leaves some out. The sample consists of 250,000 to 400,000 clones, about 90% of them appearing once. Source material: peripheral blood. The receptors come from a woman aged 25 to 39 with COVID-19, enrolled during active disease.

CDR3 nucleotide sequence: TGTGCCAGCATTGCAGGGGGTAACACTGAAGCTTTCTTT. Translating gives CASIAGGNTEAFF. The chain combines TRBV6-5 with TRBJ1-1, with 7 bases that match TRBD1. Trimming at V came to 7 bases and at J to 2 bases, leaving 4 bases not matched to a gene. Germline assignment: CDR1 MNHEY and CDR2 SVGAGI. This CDR3 is 13 amino acids long.

This clone was observed a single time. The CDR3 DNA sequence: TGTGCCAGTAGTTTTGCTAGCGCAAGTGAGCAGTTCTTC. This sequence encodes CASSFASASEQFF. The V call is TRBV19, the J call TRBJ2-1, with D possibly being TRBD2 (6 bases). The V gene's germline CDR1 is LNHDA and CDR2 SQIVND (reference sequence). The germline V and J ends were trimmed by 5 bases and 9 bases, with 14 bases remaining between them. The CDR3 loop spans 13 amino acids.

This sequence joins TRBV5-1 and TRBJ1-1; 8 positions match TRBD1. This CDR3 region has 16 residues. The germline CDR1 and CDR2 sequences are SGHRS and YFSETQ. With V trimmed by 2 bases and J by 4 bases, 10 bases remained unmatched. DNA of the CDR3: TGCGCCAGCAGCTTCTTCCGACGACAGGGGAGCACTGAAGCTTTCTTT. This translates into CASSFFRRQGSTEAFF.

This clone was picked up one time. A read error may account for a junction end that differs from germline. Within the sample, other DNA sequences also encode this same CDR3. This chain links TRBV6-5 with TRBJ2-7; D is possibly TRBD1 (5 bases). CDR1 MNHEY and CDR2 SVGAGI come from the germline V gene. This CDR3 is 12 amino acids long. The CDR3 is CAIKTVSYEQYF. In nucleotides, the CDR3 is TGTGCCATTAAGACAGTTTCCTACGAACAGTACTTC.

V gene TRBV5-1 combines with J gene TRBJ2-1, with D possibly TRBD2 on 6 matching bases. This CDR3 has 14 residues. Germline CDR1 SGHRS, CDR2 YFSETQ. The V end was cut by 4 bases, the J end by 5 bases, with 13 bases between. CDR3 coding DNA: TGCGCCAGCAGCCCTCGGGACTTAAACAATGAGCAGTTCTTC. Amino acids: CASSPRDLNNEQFF.

The chain has TRBV19 and TRBJ1-1; TRBD1 aligns across 12 bases. This CDR3 spans 16 amino acids. In germline, CDR1 is LNHDA, CDR2 SQIVND (reference sequence). Trimming at V came to 0 bases and at J to 10 bases, leaving 9 bases not matched to a gene. DNA of the CDR3: TGTGCCAGTAGTATAGATCTATCGGGACAGGGGGCAGGAGCTTTCTTT. Translating gives CASSIDLSGQGAGAFF.

The genes are TRBV19 and TRBJ2-2; D unresolved. The CDR3 extends over 12 amino acids. The V and J ends lost 3 bases and 5 bases respectively, with 4 bases between them. Per germline, CDR1 LNHDA and CDR2 SQIVND (reference sequence). CDR3 sequence (DNA): TGTGCCAGTAGTATCTCGACCGGGGAGCTGTTTTTT. This sequence encodes CASSISTGELFF. Using reference TRBV19 and TRBJ2-2 for the parts outside the CDR3, the full variable domain is DGGITQSPKYLFRKEGQNVTLSCEQNLNHDAMYWYRQDPGQGLRLIYYSQIVNDFQKGDIAEGYSVSREKKESFPLTVTSAQKNPTAFYLCASSISTGELFFGEGSRLTVL.

The chain combines TRBV27 with TRBJ2-3; 11 bases align to TRBD1. CDR1 is MNHEY, CDR2 SMNVEV, per germline (reference sequence). With V trimmed by 6 bases and J by 3 bases, 8 bases remained unmatched. The CDR3 length is 16 residues. The CDR3 nucleotides are TGTGCCAGCAGCACCGCGGGACAGGGGGGAACAGATACGCAGTATTTT. This translates into CASSTAGQGGTDTQYF.

About this clone: Other nucleotide sequences in the sample specify the same CDR3. The chain employs TRBV5-1 and TRBJ1-1, with a tentative D call TRBD1 (5 bases). CDR1 SGHRS and CDR2 YFSETQ come from the germline V gene. Trimming removed 0 bases from V and 1 base from J, with 7 bases in between. This CDR3 has 14 residues. Here the CDR3 DNA reads TGCGCCAGCAGCTTGGAAGGACAGAACACTGAAGCTTTCTTT. As protein: CASSLEGQNTEAFF.